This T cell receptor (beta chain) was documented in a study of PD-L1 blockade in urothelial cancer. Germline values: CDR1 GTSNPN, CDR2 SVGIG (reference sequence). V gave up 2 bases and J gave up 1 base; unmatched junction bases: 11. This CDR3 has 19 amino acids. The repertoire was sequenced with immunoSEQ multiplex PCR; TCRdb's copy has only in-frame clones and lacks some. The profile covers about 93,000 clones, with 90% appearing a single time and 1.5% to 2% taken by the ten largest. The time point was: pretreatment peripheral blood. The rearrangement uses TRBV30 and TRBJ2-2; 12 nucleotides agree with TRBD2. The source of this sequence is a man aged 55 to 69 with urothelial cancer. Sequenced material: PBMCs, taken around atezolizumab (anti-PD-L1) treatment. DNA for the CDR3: TGTGCCTGGAGTCTACACATAACGACTAGCGGGGGGAACACCGGGGAGCTGTTTTTT. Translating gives CAWSLHITTSGGNTGELFF.